Sequencing of this T cell receptor beta chain was carried out in a study of shared clonotypes between healthy human individuals. Across the study: A couple of women and a few men aged 18 to 49 made up the donors. Study-level results: Investigators expected sequencing depth to affect clonotype sharing among donors.

CDR3 length: 13 amino acids. V lost 1 base and J 5 bases, leaving 6 bases between the germline ends. CDR1 and CDR2 (germline): SGHAT, FQNNGV. This clone occurred a few times. Its specificity is not known. Loaded into unsorted PBMC replicate PCRs was approximately 270 ng DNA, 30,000 or so T cell genomes. The repertoire was sequenced with immunoSEQ multiplex PCR; TCRdb's copy has only in-frame clones and lacks some. The sample has hundreds of thousands of clones; more than 70% are singletons. This TCR came from a woman aged 40 to 50 in good health. Some clones in this sample may be carry-over from other donors' samples. The sample was PBMCs. The chain couples TRBV11-2 to TRBJ1-5, with unresolved D. The CDR3 here is CASSLGAHQPQHF. CDR3 DNA sequence: TGTGCCAGCAGCTTAGGGGCCCATCAGCCCCAGCATTTT.